This T cell receptor beta chain was identified in a study of blood T cell repertoires in COVID-19. Turning to the study itself: There were acute and convalescent COVID-19 samples, and they came from the United States, Italy and Spain. PBMCs, B-cell-depleted T cells, or T cells were the source of the cDNA or gDNA that made up the material.

The V end lost 7 bases, the J end lost 4 bases, and 18 bases lay between the germline ends. This CDR3 is 15 amino acids long. Germline V CDR1 and CDR2: SGHTA, FQGNSA. Methods used by the authors: Amplification with reference gene primers provided the estimates of nucleated cell counts. Some clones are missing from TCRdb's copy, which holds only in-frame ones; the method was immunoSEQ multiplex PCR. V, J and clone size are taken as reported in that table, and D and trimming were inferred from the DNA itself. This sample has a few hundred thousand clones; around 83% occur once, and the top ten carry approximately 1.3%.

What was sequenced was peripheral blood. This sequence originates from a woman aged 50 to 60 with acute or convalescent COVID-19. The chain carries TRBV7-2 and TRBJ2-3; perhaps TRBD2 as D (6 bases). The CDR3 is CASKSRRERPDTQYF. CDR3 nucleotides: TGTGCCAGCAAATCTAGGAGGGAGAGGCCAGATACGCAGTATTTT.